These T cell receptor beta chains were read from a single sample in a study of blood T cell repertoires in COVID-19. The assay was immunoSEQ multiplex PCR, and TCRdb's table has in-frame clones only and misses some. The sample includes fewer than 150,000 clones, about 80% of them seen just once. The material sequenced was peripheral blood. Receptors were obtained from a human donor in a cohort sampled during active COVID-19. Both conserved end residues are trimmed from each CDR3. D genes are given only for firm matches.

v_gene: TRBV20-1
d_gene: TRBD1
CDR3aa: SASLGQGPQPQH

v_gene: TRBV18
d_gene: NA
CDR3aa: ASSVLAKETQY

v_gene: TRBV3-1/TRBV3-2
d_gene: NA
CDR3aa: ASEGSSYEQY

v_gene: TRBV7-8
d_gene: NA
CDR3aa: ASSPALGANNEQF

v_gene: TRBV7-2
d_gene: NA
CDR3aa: ASSYLGGSYEQY

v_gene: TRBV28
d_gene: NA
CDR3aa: ASSLPTGTNTEAF

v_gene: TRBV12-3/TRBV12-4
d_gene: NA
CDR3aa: ASSLTEPQH

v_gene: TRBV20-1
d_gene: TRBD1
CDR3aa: SASRGTDYGYT

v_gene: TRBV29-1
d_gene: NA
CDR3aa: SVGYSNQPQH

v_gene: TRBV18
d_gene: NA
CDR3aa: ASLTGMGTEAF

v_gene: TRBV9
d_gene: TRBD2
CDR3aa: ASSASGGTDTQY

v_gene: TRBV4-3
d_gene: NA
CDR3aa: ASSRAASLNEKLF

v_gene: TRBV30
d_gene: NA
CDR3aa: AWTVQENTEAF

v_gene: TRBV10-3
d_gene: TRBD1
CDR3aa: AIKGQGDGNTIY

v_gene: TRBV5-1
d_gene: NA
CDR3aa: ASSAQPRVGEQY

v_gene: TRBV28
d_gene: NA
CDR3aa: ASKTSLNTEAF

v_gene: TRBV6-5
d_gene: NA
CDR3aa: ASSYVGSKDTQY

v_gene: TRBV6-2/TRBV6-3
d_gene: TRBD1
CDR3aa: ASSYSSTTGGGYEQY

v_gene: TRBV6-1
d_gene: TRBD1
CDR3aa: ASSDGLGQKSYT

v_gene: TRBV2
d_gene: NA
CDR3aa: ASNRGGTDTQY

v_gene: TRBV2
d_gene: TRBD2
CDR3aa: ASSPLLTSRSDNEQF

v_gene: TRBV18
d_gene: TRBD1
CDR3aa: ASSPPGQGVRQPQH

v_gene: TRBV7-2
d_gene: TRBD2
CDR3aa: AGSTSGGAEQF

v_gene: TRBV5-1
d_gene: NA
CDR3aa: ASSLAVKANNEQF

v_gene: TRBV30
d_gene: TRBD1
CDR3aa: ASDRESGYT

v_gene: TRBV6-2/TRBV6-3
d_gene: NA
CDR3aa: ASSYSTSFSYEQY

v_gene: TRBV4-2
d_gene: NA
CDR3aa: ASTVETATSSGANVLT

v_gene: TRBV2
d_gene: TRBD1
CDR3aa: ASSEARGKSPLH